What follows is one T cell receptor beta chain and its context. Its antigen is unknown. There are no base qualities to consult, and no much larger clone falls within one base. The record originates from a study of response to subunit inactivated influenza vaccine (dated by TCRdb to the late 2010s). General notes on the study: To follow how T cells responded to a trivalent subunit inactivated influenza vaccine, the researchers relied on deep quantitative profiling of the T cell receptor repertoire. General study outcomes and caveats: It was suggested by the authors that each seasonal influenza vaccination may recruit only a limited number of new T cells.

Library generation was performed with RT-PCR. TCRdb records Illumina HiSeq 2500 as the sequencer. TCRdb trimmed public reads at Q25 via fastp, called clones via MiXCR and kept in-frame beta chains. Rows with one shared CDR3 protein collapse into an entry with the most common genes and DNA. For this sample there are 500,000 to 550,000 distinct CDR3 sequences; 20% to 25% appear just once. The ten largest clones take up approximately 3% of the sample. CDR1 is given as SGHRS and CDR2 as YFSETQ, both from the germline V gene. The CDR3 numbers 15 residues from cysteine through phenylalanine. Here the CDR3 DNA is all that survives: 45 bases in frame from base 1. A distance of 11 bases separates the germline ends of V and J, which lose 0 bases and 5 bases respectively. This sample was also put to use in a study of T cells expressing NK-cell markers. The second study also describes: TCR beta cDNA libraries were prepared using 5'RACE template switching, which introduced a universal primer site and unique molecular identifiers. Fewer than ten donors provided sorted CD3+CD56+NKG2C+, CD3+CD56+NKG2C- and CD3+CD56-NKG2C+ T-cell subsets, whose TCR beta-chain repertoires were profiled. Seven of the eight sequenced donors were HCMV-seropositive and one was HCMV-seronegative. To restrict sorting to alphabetaTCR-expressing T cells, an anti-gammadeltaTCR antibody was added in several experiments. For roughly six donors, the dominant CD3+CD56+NKG2C+ clonotypes were among the top 10 CD8+ clonotypes and accounted for about 1.0-8% of CD8+ T cells. Those dominant clonotypes were again the most abundant among CD3+CD56-NKG2C+ cells in a few donors, at roughly 28.3-60.1%. Whether the expanded NKG2C-expressing T cell clones were specific for HCMV antigens remained unclear. The eight sequenced donors were randomly selected healthy volunteers, three men and five women. A commercial ELISA kit detecting HCMV-specific IgG in serum was used to determine HCMV serostatus. Peripheral blood mononuclear cells were isolated from blood by Ficoll density gradient centrifugation. Magnetic immunoseparation with Miltenyi isolation kits was used to isolate CD4+ and CD8+ T cells from PBMC. Priming for cDNA synthesis came from the TCR beta constant segment, and two successive PCR amplification steps followed. Sequencing of the libraries produced 2 x 150 bp reads on Illumina HiSeq 2000/2500, MiSeq or NextSeq. MIGEC handled demultiplexing of the reads and grouping by UMI, while MiTCR was used to assemble and quantify clonotypes. To exclude erroneous sequences, only TCR cDNA sequences supported by at least two reads were retained. The tcR package was used for downstream repertoire analysis, and clonotypes were matched across fractions by CDR3 nucleotide sequence plus V segment. VDJmatch was used to annotate antigen specificity against VDJdb, with one amino acid substitution allowed in CDR3.

The chain couples TRBV5-1 to TRBJ1-4; 5 matching bases give a weak D call of TRBD1. The sequence was obtained from a man between 45 and 60 years old who received an inactivated influenza vaccine. Donor details come from another sample of the same person, matched by shared clones. This specimen consisted of CD4+ T cells sorted from PBMCs, obtained roughly 13 days after vaccination. The DNA sequence is TGCGCCAGCAGCTTGGCCTCAGGGCTCAATGAAAAACTGTTTTTT. Its amino acids are CASSLASGLNEKLFF.